This TCR beta chain was profiled in a study of regulatory T cells in long-lasting Graves disease. TCR beta libraries were built with iRepertoire HTBI primers and Arm-PCR of CDR3 regions. MiXCR was run by TCRdb on the multiplex PCR reads, yielding one entry per CDR3 protein. Among 580,000 or so distinct CDR3 sequences listed, around 16% were seen once. As to time point: newly diagnosed GD, antithyroid drugs for less than 3 months. Generation of the TCR library employed RNA extracted from PBMCs. The CDR3 totals 12 residues. Germline V gene sequence: CDR1 SEHNR, CDR2 FQNEAQ (reference sequence). Trimming removed 5 bases from V and 7 bases from J, with 9 bases in between. A further study also used this sample, focusing on T cells in Graves' hyperthyroidism and ophthalmopathy.

The starting material was peripheral blood mononuclear cells (PBMCs), obtained at new diagnosis, from a patient treated with antithyroid drugs. The receptor was isolated from a man younger than 35 with Graves disease. V and J are TRBV7-9 and TRBJ1-5; weak D call: TRBD1 (6 bases). CDR3 nucleotides: TGTGCCAGCAGCAAACAGGGACAGCCCCAGCATTTT. It encodes CASSKQGQPQHF.